This T cell receptor beta chain is from a study of cytomegalovirus exposure and HLA in healthy donors. Findings and limits, study-wide: Some TCR beta chains (roughly 160 of them) were listed as cytomegalovirus-associated.

TCRdb's copy holds only in-frame clones and misses some; the assay was immunoSEQ multiplex PCR. The sample shows about 78,000 clones, about 96% of them seen only once. A remark on this clone: Antigen unknown.

The origin of this receptor is a man between 18 and 35 years old in good health and CMV-seropositive. Sequencing was carried out using PBMCs.

The DNA for the CDR3 is TGTGCCAGCAGCTTGGGCCTGGCGACCCAGTACTTC. It is translated as CASSLGLATQYF. The chain employs TRBV7-2 and TRBJ2-5, with D uncertain. CDR1 and CDR2 (germline): SGHTA, FQGNSA. V was shortened by 3 bases and J by 7 bases, with 9 bases between the two germline ends. There are 12 residues in the CDR3. Complete variable domain (other parts from reference TRBV7-2 and TRBJ2-5): GAGVSQSPSNKVTEKGKDVELRCDPISGHTALYWYRQSLGQGLEFLIYFQGNSAPDKSGLPSDRFSAERTGGSVSTLTIQRTQQEDSAVYLCASSLGLATQYFGPGTRLLVL.